The 8 T cell receptor beta chains given below trace back to one sample, sequenced in a study of CD8 T cells in ankylosing spondylitis. TCRdb re-analysed the 5' RACE reads in MiXCR, keeping a single row per CDR3 protein. The repertoire has 150,000 to 200,000 distinct CDR3 sequences, over 15% of them found once; the top ten carry approximately 4.3%. The specimen sequenced was blood, either unsorted or a sorted T cell fraction (not recorded which). Receptors were obtained from a male donor aged 5 to 29 with ankylosing spondylitis or in good health (not recorded which).

The rearrangement joins TRBV7-8 to TRBJ2-7; 8 bases map to TRBD2. V was clipped by 5 bases and J by 5 bases; unmatched bases: 11. The germline CDR1 and CDR2 sequences are SGHVS and FQNEAQ. The CDR3 runs 15 residues. The CDR3 spells CASSLSPSGSDEQYF. The CDR3 DNA reads as TGTGCCAGCAGCCTTAGCCCCAGCGGGAGTGACGAGCAGTACTTC.

The rearrangement links TRBV6-5 to TRBJ1-5; D unresolved. Germline CDR1 MNHEY, CDR2 SVGAGI. Deletions cut 8 bases from V and 3 bases from J, with 8 bases between. The length of the CDR3 is 12 residues. The CDR3 DNA follows: TGTGCCAGCGGGCCGTTCAATCAGCCCCAGCATTTT. Translating gives CASGPFNQPQHF.

This clonotype came up many times. The chain carries TRBV3-1 and TRBJ2-5; 10 bases are a match to TRBD2. CDR1 and CDR2 from the germline V gene are LGHDT and YNNKEL (reference sequence). The CDR3 length is 18 residues. V shed 3 bases, J shed 5 bases, and the junction held 15 bases outside the gene matches. CDR3 bases: TGTGCCAGCAGCCAGCTCATCCCTAGCGGGGGATTACGGGAGACCCAGTACTTC. Encoded protein: CASSQLIPSGGLRETQYF.

This clonotype was observed many times. The gene calls are TRBV6-1 and TRBJ2-7, with a tentative D call TRBD1 (6 bases). CDR3 length: 14 residues. CDR1 and CDR2 (germline): MNHNS, SASEGT. V shed 6 bases and J shed 2 bases, with 14 bases lying between them. The CDR3 nucleotides read TGTGCCAGCAGCCCGGGACACGGGACCTACGAGCAGTACGTC. It specifies CASSPGHGTYEQYV.

In nucleotides, the CDR3 is TGCGCCAGCAGCCAAGAGCGGGAGGGCCGGTTTGAGCAGTTCTTC. This encodes CASSQEREGRFEQFF. The chain joins TRBV4-3 to TRBJ2-1, with 9 bases that match TRBD2. This CDR3 is built from 15 residues. V was pared by 0 bases and J by 9 bases, with 6 bases of the junction left unmatched. CDR1 is LGHNA, CDR2 YSLEER, per germline.

The table lists this clonotype with many counts. V is TRBV7-2 and J is TRBJ2-3; D might be TRBD2 (6 bases). In germline, CDR1 is SGHTA, CDR2 FQGNSA. V lost 5 bases and J lost 5, with 20 bases in between. CDR3 length: 16 amino acids. The chain's CDR3 is CASSLTRVGSLDTQYF. The CDR3 DNA follows: TGTGCCAGCAGCCTGACTAGGGTGGGGTCTTTAGATACGCAGTATTTT.

This clonotype was seen ten or more times. The V gene is TRBV12-3 or TRBV12-4, the J gene TRBJ2-1; 8 nucleotides agree with TRBD2. The V and J ends lost 7 bases and 5 bases, in that order; junction bases with no gene match: 7. CDR3 length: 14 residues. CDR3 amino acids: CASITSGAHNEQFF. CDR3 nucleotides: TGTGCCAGCATAACTAGCGGTGCGCACAATGAGCAGTTCTTC.

This clonotype was seen many times. This chain uses TRBV6-2 or TRBV6-3 with TRBJ2-7; 7 bases align to TRBD2. CDR3 size: 13 residues. The germline V gene has CDR1 MNHEY and CDR2 SVGEGT. V shed 2 bases, J shed 2 bases, and the junction held 0 bases outside the gene matches. CDR3 sequence reads: CASSYGLAYEQYF. The CDR3, as DNA: TGTGCCAGCAGTTACGGACTAGCCTACGAGCAGTACTTC.